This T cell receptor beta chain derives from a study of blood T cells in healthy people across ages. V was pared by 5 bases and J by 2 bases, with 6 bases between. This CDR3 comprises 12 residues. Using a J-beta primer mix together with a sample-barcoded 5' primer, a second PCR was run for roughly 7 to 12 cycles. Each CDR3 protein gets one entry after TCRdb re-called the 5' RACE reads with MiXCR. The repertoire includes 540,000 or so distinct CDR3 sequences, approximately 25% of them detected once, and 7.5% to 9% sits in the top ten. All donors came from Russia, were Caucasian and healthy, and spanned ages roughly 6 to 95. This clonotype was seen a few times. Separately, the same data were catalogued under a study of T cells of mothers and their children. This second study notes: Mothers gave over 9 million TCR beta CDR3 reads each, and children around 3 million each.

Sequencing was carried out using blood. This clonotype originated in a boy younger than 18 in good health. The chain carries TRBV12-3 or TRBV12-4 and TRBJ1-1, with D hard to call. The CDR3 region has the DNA TGTGCCAGCAGTGCCTTTAACACTGAAGCTTTCTTT. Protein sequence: CASSAFNTEAFF.